Each of the 19 T cell receptor beta chains below was sequenced from the same sample in a study of CD8 T cells in Susac syndrome. RNA was extracted with the RNeasy kit, and a quantity of about 0.45 to 1 ug was reverse transcribed using random hexamers. MiXCR, run by TCRdb on the immunoSEQ multiplex PCR reads, gives a single entry per CDR3 protein. The sample contains some 180,000 distinct CDR3 sequences, approximately 95% of which appear only once. Material for sequencing was CD4+ T cells from PBMCs. These receptors originate from a human donor in good health.

V and J are TRBV27 and TRBJ2-7; D may be TRBD1 or TRBD2 (5 bases each). The length of the CDR3 is 16 residues. Germline values: CDR1 MNHEY, CDR2 SMNVEV (reference sequence). V was shortened by 8 bases and J by 3 bases, with 23 bases between the two germline ends. The CDR3 here is CASASPSRDARYEQYF. The DNA for the CDR3 is TGTGCCAGCGCATCACCCAGCCGGGACGCCCGCTACGAGCAGTACTTC.

The chain joins TRBV6-2 or TRBV6-3 to TRBJ2-7; D is perhaps TRBD2 (6 bases). This CDR3 spans 12 amino acids. Per germline, CDR1 MNHEY and CDR2 SVGEGT. V was clipped by 4 bases and J by 7 bases, with 11 bases between them. CDR3 in amino acids: CASSSTSSEQYF. The CDR3 DNA sequence: TGTGCCAGCAGTTCGACTAGTTCGGAGCAGTACTTC.

The chain combines TRBV18 with TRBJ2-7; TRBD2 matches at 12 bases. The CDR3 is made up of 14 amino acids. Trimming at V came to 9 bases and at J to 0 bases, leaving 3 bases not matched to a gene. Germline CDR1 reads KGHSH; CDR2 reads LQKENI. The CDR3 loop is CASQTSGSSYEQYF. The CDR3 coding sequence is TGTGCCAGTCAGACTAGCGGGAGCTCCTACGAGCAGTACTTC.

The chain is built from TRBV5-4 and TRBJ2-1; 8 bases line up with TRBD2. V dropped 0 bases and J dropped 9; count of bases not matched to a gene: 11. Looked up from germline, CDR1 is SGHNT and CDR2 is YYREEE (reference sequence). CDR3 length: 16 amino acids. The CDR3: CASSLATSGLQGEQFF. CDR3 DNA sequence: TGTGCCAGCAGCTTGGCCACTAGCGGTCTTCAGGGTGAGCAGTTCTTC.

V gene TRBV29-1 combines with J gene TRBJ2-7; TRBD2 matches 7 bases. The CDR3 sequence is 15 residues long. Germline V lookup: CDR1 SQVTM, CDR2 ANQGSEA. The junction had 15 bases not matched to a gene; V was cut back by 3 bases and J by 7 bases. CDR3 sequence (DNA): TGCAGCGTTGAGTGGGGAGGGAGTGCCTCCCGGGAGCAGTACTTC. Residues: CSVEWGGSASREQYF.

The rearrangement uses TRBV2 and TRBJ2-1; D remains unclear. Trimming took 6 bases from V and 6 from J, leaving 6 bases between them. The CDR3 length is 11 residues. Germline CDR1 SNHLY, CDR2 FYNNEI. The CDR3 region has the DNA TGTGCCAGCAGGTATTTCAATGAGCAGTTCTTC. It translates to CASRYFNEQFF.

The V and J genes are TRBV20-1 and TRBJ1-5; maybe TRBD1 (5 bases). Germline CDR1 is DFQATT and CDR2 is SNEGSKA (reference sequence). Trimming took off 3 bases at V and 1 base at J, with 13 bases between the two ends. The CDR3 loop spans 15 amino acids. CDR3 in DNA: TGCAGTGCTAGGAAACCGGGGGGAAGCAATCAGCCCCAGCATTTT. Its translation is CSARKPGGSNQPQHF.

V is TRBV20-1 and J is TRBJ1-5, with D maybe TRBD1 (5 bases). Trimming left V 2 bases short and J 4 bases short, with 12 bases between. Germline V CDR1 and CDR2: DFQATT, SNEGSKA (reference sequence). The CDR3 totals 14 residues. In DNA, the CDR3 is TGCAGTGCTAGACCGGACATGTGGAATCAGCCCCAGCATTTT. This gives the protein CSARPDMWNQPQHF.

The chain joins TRBV29-1 to TRBJ2-3, with 11 nucleotides matching TRBD2. This CDR3 spans 15 amino acids. The junction had 8 bases not matched to a gene; V was cut back by 5 bases and J by 4 bases. Per germline, CDR1 SQVTM and CDR2 ANQGSEA. The CDR3 sequence is CSVTTSGSSADTQYF. The CDR3 bases are TGCAGCGTTACAACTAGCGGGAGTTCTGCAGATACGCAGTATTTT.

This chain connects TRBV29-1 to TRBJ2-7; tentative D call: TRBD2 (5 bases). Germline CDR1 and CDR2: SQVTM and ANQGSEA. V lost 7 bases to trimming and J lost 5 bases, with 12 bases between them. This CDR3 contains 11 residues. CDR3 protein: CSAASGDEQYF. The CDR3 bases are TGCAGCGCCGCCTCCGGGGACGAGCAGTACTTC.

The V gene is TRBV4-3, the J gene TRBJ2-7; TRBD1 aligns across 8 bases. CDR1 and CDR2 from the germline V gene are LGHNA and YSLEER. This CDR3 spans 15 amino acids. V was pared by 0 bases and J by 8 bases, with 9 bases of the junction left unmatched. The CDR3 here is CASSQEVTGGMKQYF. CDR3 nucleotides: TGCGCCAGCAGCCAAGAGGTAACAGGGGGGATGAAGCAGTACTTC.

The chain recombines TRBV3-1 with TRBJ2-7; D uncertain. CDR1 LGHDT and CDR2 YNNKEL come from the germline V gene (reference sequence). The CDR3 loop spans 11 amino acids. Trimming stripped 4 bases from V and 5 bases from J, with 6 bases between. CDR3: CASSLEHEQYF. CDR3 bases: TGTGCCAGCAGCCTTGAGCACGAGCAGTACTTC.

This chain uses TRBV7-2 with TRBJ2-2; either TRBD1 or TRBD2 may supply D (5 bases each). Trimming took off 1 base at V and 5 bases at J, with 11 bases between the two ends. Germline loops: CDR1 SGHTA, CDR2 FQGNSA. The length of the CDR3 is 15 residues. The CDR3 loop is CASSLGGEVTGELFF. In DNA, the CDR3 is TGTGCCAGCAGCTTAGGAGGGGAAGTTACCGGGGAGCTGTTTTTT. Full variable domain (missing parts from reference TRBV7-2 and TRBJ2-2): GAGVSQSPSNKVTEKGKDVELRCDPISGHTALYWYRQSLGQGLEFLIYFQGNSAPDKSGLPSDRFSAERTGGSVSTLTIQRTQQEDSAVYLCASSLGGEVTGELFFGEGSRLTVL.

This clonotype was observed a few times. This chain joins TRBV28 and TRBJ2-1; D is uncertain. V dropped 8 bases and J dropped 4 bases, with 6 bases sitting between them. The CDR3 spans 11 residues. Germline CDR1 MDHEN, CDR2 SYDVKM. The CDR3 bases are TGTGCCAGCTCCGTTTACAATGAGCAGTTCTTC. It encodes CASSVYNEQFF.

The chain uses TRBV28 and TRBJ2-5; D is uncertain. Per the germline V gene, CDR1 is MDHEN and CDR2 is SYDVKM. The CDR3 runs 14 residues. With 0 bases removed from V and 5 bases from J, the gap between germline ends came to 10 bases. The CDR3 DNA reads TGTGCCAGCAGTTTATGGGTCGTTGGGGAGACCCAGTACTTC. This encodes CASSLWVVGETQYF.

The chain recombines TRBV27 with TRBJ2-7, with 8 bases aligning to TRBD2. V gave up 0 bases and J gave up 2 bases; unmatched junction bases: 3. CDR3 length: 15 residues. In germline, CDR1 is MNHEY, CDR2 SMNVEV (reference sequence). CDR3 region: CASSLSPGRAYEQYF. CDR3 in DNA: TGTGCCAGCAGTTTATCCCCCGGGAGGGCCTACGAGCAGTACTTC.

The rearrangement joins TRBV5-1 to TRBJ2-1; TRBD2 agrees at 8 bases. There are 16 residues in the CDR3. Trimming took 2 bases from V and 3 from J; bases not matched to a gene: 7. Germline loops: CDR1 SGHRS, CDR2 YFSETQ. CDR3 in DNA: TGCGCCAGCAGCTTACGGACTAGCTCCCTCTACAATGAGCAGTTCTTC. Its protein is CASSLRTSSLYNEQFF.

This chain joins TRBV9 and TRBJ1-2; D is undetermined. The germline V gene has CDR1 SGDLS and CDR2 YYNGEE. V was pared by 3 bases and J by 5 bases, with 17 bases between. The CDR3 contains 15 residues. The CDR3 reads CASSGHWGGVYGYTF. The CDR3 DNA follows: TGTGCCAGCAGCGGACACTGGGGAGGTGTGTATGGCTACACCTTC.

The V gene is TRBV20-1, the J gene TRBJ2-7, with a weak D call TRBD1 (5 bases). V was clipped by 4 bases and J by 0 bases, with 13 bases between them. CDR3 size: 14 residues. CDR1 DFQATT and CDR2 SNEGSKA come from the germline V gene (reference sequence). The CDR3 here is CSAKVTALSYEQYF. CDR3 bases: TGCAGTGCTAAGGTGACAGCCCTCTCCTACGAGCAGTACTTC.